The 6 T cell receptor beta chains below were found in one sample sequenced in a study of OX40 agonist ivuxolimab in advanced cancers. Sequencing used immunoSEQ multiplex PCR; TCRdb keeps in-frame clones, though not all of them. Here the sample spans roughly 15,000 clones, around nine tenths being singletons. The sample consisted of CD4+ or CD8+ T cells sorted from blood, taken in a trial of the OX40 agonist ivuxolimab. These receptors all stem from an adult with an advanced solid tumor such as melanoma, head and neck, liver or kidney cancer.

This clone was seen only once. The rearrangement uses TRBV14 and TRBJ2-7; 7 bases map to TRBD2. The CDR3 has 15 amino acids. Germline V lookup: CDR1 SGHDN, CDR2 FVKESK. Germline trimming cut 7 bases from V and 0 bases from J; bases unmatched to any gene: 9. The CDR3 sequence: CASNLRAGASYEQYF. For the CDR3, the DNA is TGTGCCAGCAACCTCCGGGCGGGAGCCTCCTACGAGCAGTACTTC.

The rearrangement links TRBV30 to TRBJ1-2; D not certain. The ends were cut back, 0 bases at V and 4 bases at J, with 9 bases in the middle. The CDR3 extends over 13 amino acids. The germline gives CDR1 GTSNPN, CDR2 SVGIG (reference sequence). In nucleotides, the CDR3 is TGTGCCTGGAGTGTAGGAACTGGCTATGGCTACACCTTC. This encodes CAWSVGTGYGYTF. Filled out from reference TRBV30 and TRBJ1-2, the complete variable domain reads SQTIHQWPATLVQPVGSPLSLECTVEGTSNPNLYWYRQAAGRGLQLLFYSVGIGQISSEVPQNLSASRPQDRQFILSSKKLLLSDSGFYLCAWSVGTGYGYTFGSGTRLTVV.

J is TRBJ1-2 and V is TRBV6-5, with D uncertain. CDR1 is MNHEY and CDR2 is SVGAGI in the germline V gene. The CDR3 totals 13 residues. V was trimmed by 0 bases and J by 5 bases, leaving 7 bases between them. The CDR3 DNA follows: TGTGCCAGCAGTTACTCCGAAGGTTATGGCTACACCTTC. It is translated as CASSYSEGYGYTF.

The genes are TRBV4-1 and TRBJ2-3; TRBD2 matches at 9 bases. J gave up 0 bases and V 6 bases, and 1 base lay outside the gene matches. Germline V gene lookup returns CDR1 MGHRA and CDR2 YSYEKL. The length of the CDR3 is 14 residues. The CDR3 loop is CASRTSGSTDTQYF. For the CDR3, the DNA is TGCGCCAGCAGAACTAGCGGGAGCACAGATACGCAGTATTTT.

This clone occurred once. The J gene is TRBJ2-3, the V gene TRBV7-9, with D maybe TRBD2 (6 bases). The CDR3 contains 17 residues. V lost 5 bases, J lost 1 base, and 19 bases lay in between. Germline V gives CDR1 SEHNR, CDR2 FQNEAQ (reference sequence). CDR3 protein: CASSVPGVWDGTDTQYF. In DNA, the CDR3 is TGTGCCAGCAGCGTACCGGGAGTTTGGGACGGCACAGATACGCAGTATTTT.

The chain recombines TRBV11-2 with TRBJ2-7, with D tentatively TRBD2 (7 bases). Looked up from germline, CDR1 is SGHAT and CDR2 is FQNNGV. The CDR3 loop spans 14 amino acids. Trimming pared 5 bases from V and 7 bases from J, leaving 18 bases between. CDR3 sequence: CASSPRGARGEQYF. As DNA, the CDR3 is TGTGCCAGCAGCCCCCGGGGGGCCAGAGGGGAGCAGTACTTC.